The 16 T cell receptor beta chains reported below all come from one sample, sequenced in a study of CD8+CD57+ T cells in acquired aplastic anemia. Researchers used genomic DNA as the template to profile TCR beta VDJ and CDR3. From the reads, TCRdb called clonotypes with MiXCR, one entry per CDR3 protein. The repertoire includes 200,000 to 250,000 distinct CDR3 sequences, approximately 57% of them detected once, and roughly 29% sits in the top ten. Source material: sorted CD4+, CD8+, or CD8+CD57+ T cells (not recorded which) from PBMCs. These receptors all come from a human donor in good health.

The rearrangement uses TRBV6-2 or TRBV6-3 and TRBJ2-7; 11 nucleotides agree with TRBD1. The CDR3 is made up of 15 amino acids. The germline gives CDR1 MNHEY, CDR2 SVGEGT. The ends lost 5 bases at V and 6 bases at J; junction bases unmatched: 9. Here the CDR3 reads CASSPGTGGASEQYF. The DNA of the CDR3 is TGTGCCAGCAGTCCCGGGACAGGGGGGGCCTCCGAGCAGTACTTC.

This clonotype was counted at least ten times. This chain joins TRBV19 and TRBJ2-1; 7 bases match TRBD2. This CDR3 contains 17 residues. J lost 1 base, V lost 4 bases, and 10 bases had no gene match. The germline gives CDR1 LNHDA, CDR2 SQIVND (reference sequence). The DNA of the CDR3 is TGTGCCAGTAGTACTCGGGGCGGGAGTTGGTCCTACAATGAGCAGTTCTTC. It specifies CASSTRGGSWSYNEQFF.

V usage is TRBV7-3 and J usage is TRBJ2-3; D unclear. Germline V gene data show CDR1 as SGHTA and CDR2 as FQGTGA. With 5 bases removed from V and 0 bases from J, the gap between germline ends came to 15 bases. This CDR3 contains 16 residues. CDR3 in DNA: TGTGCCAGCAGCGTCCCCCGGACGGAGAGCACAGATACGCAGTATTTT. Translating it yields CASSVPRTESTDTQYF.

This clonotype was recorded many times. The CDR3 is CASSYVQGNEQFF. CDR3 DNA sequence: TGTGCCAGCAGTTACGTACAGGGCAATGAGCAGTTCTTC. The gene calls are TRBV6-6 and TRBJ2-1; TRBD1 might be the D (6 bases). Between the trimmed V and J ends, which lost 2 bases and 6 bases, there was a span of 8 bases. CDR1 is MNHNY, CDR2 SVGAGI, per germline (reference sequence). This CDR3 region has 13 residues.

This clonotype was picked up one time. The chain links TRBV29-1 to TRBJ2-5; TRBD1 agrees at 9 bases. Germline V gene data show CDR1 as SQVTM and CDR2 as ANQGSEA. With 5 bases clipped from V and 4 bases from J, the junction kept 5 bases outside the gene matches. The CDR3 covers 13 residues. The CDR3 loop is CSVYGQGRETQYF. DNA for the CDR3: TGCAGCGTTTATGGACAGGGGAGAGAGACCCAGTACTTC.

In its sample, this clonotype was seen many times. The chain joins TRBV6-5 to TRBJ1-2; D is possibly TRBD1 (5 bases). The V and J ends lost 2 bases and 8 bases respectively, with 18 bases between them. The CDR3 length is 15 residues. Per germline, CDR1 MNHEY and CDR2 SVGAGI. This CDR3 is CASSYGTGARGGYTF. The CDR3, as DNA: TGTGCCAGCAGTTACGGCACAGGTGCCCGGGGAGGCTACACCTTC.

The genes are TRBV20-1 and TRBJ1-1; TRBD1 matches at 8 bases. Germline V gene sequence: CDR1 DFQATT, CDR2 SNEGSKA (reference sequence). This CDR3 comprises 14 residues. V gave up 4 bases and J gave up 1 base; unmatched junction bases: 5. CDR3 region: CSAKAGGGNTEAFF. The CDR3 DNA is TGCAGTGCTAAAGCAGGGGGCGGGAACACTGAAGCTTTCTTT.

The chain employs TRBV20-1 and TRBJ2-5, with TRBD2 matching 7 bases. The CDR3 covers 15 residues. In germline, CDR1 is DFQATT, CDR2 SNEGSKA (reference sequence). V was clipped by 1 base and J by 5 bases; unmatched bases: 10. The CDR3 spells CSARVPAGVAETQYF. The CDR3 DNA is TGCAGTGCTAGAGTACCGGCGGGGGTTGCGGAGACCCAGTACTTC.

This chain links TRBV10-3 with TRBJ1-1; tentatively, D is TRBD1 (6 bases). The germline gives CDR1 ENHRY, CDR2 SYGVKD. This CDR3 contains 12 residues. Deletions cut 6 bases from V and 3 bases from J, with 8 bases between. The CDR3 coding sequence is TGTGCCATCAGGGGGGCGGACACTGAAGCTTTCTTT. This codes for CAIRGADTEAFF.

This clonotype was detected many times. V gene TRBV6-1 combines with J gene TRBJ1-1; D is unresolved. V gave up 6 bases and J gave up 4 bases, with 6 bases separating them. Looked up from germline, CDR1 is MNHNS and CDR2 is SASEGT. The CDR3 spans 11 residues. The CDR3 nucleotides are TGTGCCAGCAGAGTCCCCACTGAAGCTTTCTTT. As protein: CASRVPTEAFF.

This clonotype was found once. The chain recombines TRBV5-1 with TRBJ1-1, with D unclear. Germline CDR1 and CDR2: SGHRS and YFSETQ. With 4 bases removed from V and 11 bases from J, the gap between germline ends came to 15 bases. The CDR3 runs to 12 residues. The DNA for the CDR3 is TGCGCCAGCAGCCCGGGTAACGTTGAGGCTTTCTTT. Its protein product is CASSPGNVEAFF.

This clonotype showed up just a few times. The CDR3 coding sequence is TGCAGCGTCGTGACAGGGCAGTCCTACGAGCAGTACTTC. It codes for CSVVTGQSYEQYF. The chain has TRBV29-1 and TRBJ2-7, with TRBD1 matching over 7 bases. Per the germline V gene, CDR1 is SQVTM and CDR2 is ANQGSEA. This CDR3 comprises 13 residues. J lost 1 base, V lost 6 bases, and 6 bases had no gene match.

This clonotype has ten or more counts. V and J are TRBV7-3 and TRBJ2-3, with TRBD1 matching 9 bases. CDR3 size: 14 residues. CDR1 and CDR2 from the germline V gene are SGHTA and FQGTGA. The junction had 4 bases not matched to a gene; V was cut back by 4 bases and J by 5 bases. In DNA form, the CDR3 reads TGTGCCAGCAGCTCGGGACAGGGTGAAGATACGCAGTATTTT. Translation: CASSSGQGEDTQYF.

CDR3 nucleotides: TGCAGTGCCCCCGGGACTAGGTCAAATGAGCAGTTCTTC. It encodes CSAPGTRSNEQFF. The chain is built from TRBV20-1 and TRBJ2-1, with 8 bases identical to TRBD2. The CDR3 consists of 13 residues. With V trimmed by 6 bases and J by 7 bases, 8 bases remained unmatched. Germline CDR1 and CDR2: DFQATT and SNEGSKA (reference sequence).

V gene TRBV7-9 combines with J gene TRBJ2-5; 8 bases are shared with TRBD1. J gave up 5 bases and V 4 bases, and 9 bases lay outside the gene matches. The CDR3 runs 15 residues. Germline CDR1 is SEHNR and CDR2 is FQNEAQ (reference sequence). The CDR3 DNA sequence: TGTGCCAGCAGCTCAAATCGACAGGGGTGGGAGACCCAGTACTTC. This encodes CASSSNRQGWETQYF.

In regard to this clonotype: This may stem from a read error, because a much larger clone lies one nucleotide away. This chain connects TRBV13 to TRBJ2-7; TRBD2 is a possible D gene (6 bases). V lost 6 bases and J lost 5, with 20 bases in between. This CDR3 has 15 amino acids. Germline V gene lookup returns CDR1 PRHDT and CDR2 FYEKMQ (reference sequence). CDR3: CASSDSGEGLHEQYF. CDR3 in DNA: TGTGCCAGCAGTGATAGCGGAGAAGGCCTCCACGAGCAGTACTTC. The full variable domain, rest sourced from reference TRBV13 and TRBJ2-7, is AAGVIQSPRHLIKEKRETATLKCYPIPRHDTVYWYQQGPGQDPQFLISFYEKMQSDKGSIPDRFSAQQFSDYHSELNMSSLELGDSALYFCASSDSGEGLHEQYFGPGTRLTVT.